These 20 T cell receptor beta chains share one sample of origin, sequenced in a study of cytomegalovirus exposure and HLA in healthy donors. It was with 60 Vbeta and 13 Jbeta primers that the PCR ran. Generated by immunoSEQ multiplex PCR, the TCRdb table keeps only in-frame clones and is missing some. The top ten hold under 2.5% of the sample, which has 160,000 or so clones, 65% to 85% seen once. Material for sequencing was PBMCs. The receptors were gathered from a man aged 55 to 70 in good health and CMV-seronegative.

The chain links TRBV7-9 to TRBJ1-1, with D possibly TRBD1 on 6 matching bases. CDR3 length: 15 residues. The ends were cut back, 5 bases at V and 3 bases at J, with 16 bases in the middle. The V gene's germline CDR1 is SEHNR and CDR2 FQNEAQ (reference sequence). The CDR3 sequence: CASSASVRGYTEAFF. For the CDR3, the DNA is TGTGCCAGCAGCGCCTCCGTCAGGGGATACACTGAAGCTTTCTTT.

J is TRBJ2-4 and V is TRBV5-8, with TRBD1 matching over 11 bases. V lost 4 bases and J lost 15; bases outside the gene matches: 9. The CDR3 sequence is 13 residues long. CDR1 and CDR2 from the germline V gene are SGHTS and YDEGEE. The CDR3 loop reads CASSKRDRGIGYF. CDR3 nucleotides: TGTGCCAGCAGCAAACGGGACAGGGGGATAGGGTACTTC.

This clone was detected only once. The chain couples TRBV28 to TRBJ2-1; the match to TRBD1 covers 10 bases. There are 15 residues in the CDR3. V gave up 6 bases and J gave up 6 bases; unmatched junction bases: 8. Germline CDR1 reads MDHEN; CDR2 reads SYDVKM. In nucleotides, the CDR3 is TGTGCCAGCAGCCGGAGACAGGGGGCTGCCAATGAGCAGTTCTTC. Translated, it gives CASSRRQGAANEQFF.

The CDR3 is CASSLSGLAGTYEQYF. The DNA for the CDR3 is TGTGCCAGCAGCTTGTCGGGACTAGCGGGGACCTACGAGCAGTACTTC. The chain recombines TRBV5-6 with TRBJ2-7; 13 bases are shared with TRBD2. CDR1 is SGHDT and CDR2 is YYEEEE in the germline V gene. This CDR3 comprises 16 residues. With V trimmed by 1 base and J by 2 bases, 3 bases remained unmatched.

V is TRBV5-5 and J is TRBJ1-4; 8 nucleotides match TRBD1. V dropped 4 bases and J dropped 3; count of bases not matched to a gene: 5. The CDR3 is 15 residues long. The germline V gene encodes CDR1 SGHKS and CDR2 YYEKEE (reference sequence). CDR3 DNA sequence: TGTGCCAGCAGCGCCCGGACAGGGTCTAATGAAAAACTGTTTTTT. Amino acids: CASSARTGSNEKLFF.

This chain uses TRBV6-5 with TRBJ1-2, with D possibly matching TRBD1 (5 bases). Per the germline V gene, CDR1 is MNHEY and CDR2 is SVGAGI. The V end was cut by 5 bases, the J end by 7 bases, with 14 bases between. This CDR3 contains 13 residues. The CDR3 DNA is TGTGCCAGCAGTCCCGGGGAGGGGACTGGCTACACCTTC. This codes for CASSPGEGTGYTF.

The chain links TRBV4-1 to TRBJ1-4, with a tentative D call TRBD1 (5 bases). Per the germline V gene, CDR1 is MGHRA and CDR2 is YSYEKL. The CDR3 covers 19 residues. V dropped 4 bases and J dropped 0 bases, with 21 bases sitting between them. The CDR3 loop is CASSPKPRVFLSTNEKLFF. DNA for the CDR3: TGCGCCAGCAGCCCTAAACCCAGGGTCTTTCTATCAACTAATGAAAAACTGTTTTTT.

This chain uses TRBV19 with TRBJ1-3; 7 nucleotides agree with TRBD1. V was pared by 7 bases and J by 4 bases, with 4 bases of the junction left unmatched. This CDR3 is 13 amino acids long. Germline V gives CDR1 LNHDA, CDR2 SQIVND (reference sequence). The CDR3 nucleotides are TGTGCCAGTACCGGGACAGCCGGAAACACCATATATTTT. Its protein product is CASTGTAGNTIYF.

This chain joins TRBV5-4 and TRBJ2-7; 9 bases map to TRBD1. V lost 3 bases, J lost 2 bases, and 9 bases stayed unmatched. Germline V CDR1 and CDR2: SGHNT, YYREEE (reference sequence). The CDR3 has 16 residues. Here the CDR3 reads CASSSVRQGGAYEQYF. The DNA for the CDR3 is TGTGCCAGCAGCTCTGTTCGACAGGGGGGGGCCTACGAGCAGTACTTC.

This clone was seen just once. The genes are TRBV9 and TRBJ2-7, with 11 positions matching TRBD1. Germline V CDR1 and CDR2: SGDLS, YYNGEE. V dropped 3 bases and J dropped 2; count of bases not matched to a gene: 10. This CDR3 comprises 17 residues. CDR3 nucleotide sequence: TGTGCCAGCAGCGGGGTGGGGACAGGGGGGAGCCCCTACGAGCAGTACTTC. This gives the protein CASSGVGTGGSPYEQYF.

The V call is TRBV7-9, the J call TRBJ1-3; D is perhaps TRBD1 (5 bases). Trimming cost V 5 bases and J 7 bases, with 18 bases left between them. This CDR3 spans 15 amino acids. The germline gives CDR1 SEHNR, CDR2 FQNEAQ (reference sequence). The CDR3 coding sequence is TGTGCCAGCAGCAACGACGGATCCCGGGGGAACACCATATATTTT. Protein product: CASSNDGSRGNTIYF. Drawing the rest from reference TRBV7-9 and TRBJ1-3, the complete variable domain is DTGVSQNPRHKITKRGQNVTFRCDPISEHNRLYWYRQTLGQGPEFLTYFQNEAQLEKSRLLSDRFSAERPKGSFSTLEIQRTEQGDSAMYLCASSNDGSRGNTIYFGEGSWLTVV.

This rearrangement joins TRBV9 to TRBJ2-3; D is perhaps TRBD2 (5 bases). The CDR3 totals 13 residues. Looked up from germline, CDR1 is SGDLS and CDR2 is YYNGEE. The V end was cut by 4 bases, the J end by 9 bases, with 15 bases between. CDR3 nucleotide sequence: TGTGCCAGCAGCTCCCCCGACTATCGCACGCAGTATTTT. Translating gives CASSSPDYRTQYF.

This clone has more than one count but fewer than ten. This sequence joins TRBV21-1 and TRBJ1-4; the table names TRBD1, a call not compared with the DNA. TRBV21-1 constitutes a pseudogene. CDR3 length: 14 amino acids. This chain's CDR3 is CASSKGQVNEKLFF. The CDR3 bases are TGTGCCAGCAGCAAAGGGCAGGTTAATGAAAAACTGTTTTTT.

The J gene is TRBJ1-5, the V gene TRBV6-1, with 7 bases matching TRBD1. Germline assignment: CDR1 MNHNS and CDR2 SASEGT. The CDR3 consists of 18 residues. The J segment lost 0 bases and the V segment lost 3 bases, leaving 11 bases of the junction unmatched. CDR3 sequence reads: CASSDNIGQANSNQPQHF. As DNA, the CDR3 is TGTGCCAGCAGTGACAACATCGGACAGGCGAATAGCAATCAGCCCCAGCATTTT.

The rearrangement uses TRBV2 and TRBJ2-7; maybe TRBD2 (5 bases). The V gene's germline CDR1 is SNHLY and CDR2 FYNNEI. The CDR3 runs to 13 residues. Trimming took off 3 bases at V and 3 bases at J, with 9 bases between the two ends. CDR3 sequence reads: CASSEGAVYEQYF. In DNA form, the CDR3 reads TGTGCCAGCAGTGAGGGAGCGGTCTACGAGCAGTACTTC.

The genes are TRBV5-6 and TRBJ1-5; D unresolved. V was shortened by 1 base and J by 3 bases, with 11 bases between the two germline ends. This CDR3 has 15 residues. CDR1 and CDR2 from the germline V gene are SGHDT and YYEEEE. The CDR3 spells CASSLSGVHNQPQHF. CDR3 coding DNA: TGTGCCAGCAGCTTGTCCGGGGTTCACAATCAGCCCCAGCATTTT. The variable domain in full, with the rest retrieved from reference TRBV5-6 and TRBJ1-5, is DAGVTQSPTHLIKTRGQQVTLRCSPKSGHDTVSWYQQALGQGPQFIFQYYEEEERQRGNFPDRFSGHQFPNYSSELNVNALLLGDSALYLCASSLSGVHNQPQHFGDGTRLSIL.

This chain connects TRBV29-1 to TRBJ1-2; 8 nucleotides agree with TRBD1. V lost 7 bases, J lost 6 bases, and 4 bases stayed unmatched. Germline-derived CDR1 and CDR2 are SQVTM and ANQGSEA. The CDR3 contains 11 residues. CDR3 in amino acids: CSARQGNGYTF. The CDR3, as DNA: TGCAGCGCCAGACAGGGGAATGGCTACACCTTC.

The rearrangement uses TRBV19 and TRBJ1-1; 7 bases map to TRBD1. Trimming cost V 6 bases and J 4 bases; bases outside gene matches: 8. Looked up from germline, CDR1 is LNHDA and CDR2 is SQIVND (reference sequence). This CDR3 has 14 amino acids. The CDR3 sequence is CASSQDRLSTEAFF. CDR3 DNA sequence: TGTGCCAGTAGCCAGGACAGGTTGTCCACTGAAGCTTTCTTT.

This clone has just one count. J is TRBJ2-7 and V is TRBV10-3; perhaps TRBD1 as D (6 bases). V was pared by 10 bases and J by 1 base, with 17 bases between. The CDR3 runs 14 residues. Germline-derived CDR1 and CDR2 are ENHRY and SYGVKD. CDR3 sequence (DNA): TGTGCCACCCAGGGGCAGGAGGAATCCTACGAGCAGTACTTC. Amino acid sequence: CATQGQEESYEQYF.

The J gene is TRBJ1-4, the V gene TRBV6-1; the D is unclear. There are 14 residues in the CDR3. Per the germline V gene, CDR1 is MNHNS and CDR2 is SASEGT. Trimming stripped 6 bases from V and 2 bases from J, with 10 bases between. The DNA for the CDR3 is TGTGCCAGCAGGCCCGCGGGCACTAATGAAAAACTGTTTTTT. Amino acid sequence: CASRPAGTNEKLFF.